This T cell receptor (beta chain) originates from a study of tumor-infiltrating lymphocytes in oesophageal squamous cell carcinoma. TCRdb reprocessed the PCR reads with MiXCR, giving one entry per CDR3 protein. The repertoire holds roughly 20,000 distinct CDR3 sequences, with around 40% as singletons. This clonotype originated in a male donor with esophageal squamous cell carcinoma. Sequencing was carried out using blood.

CDR3 coding DNA: TGTGCCAGCACCTTGAGTGCAGCGGGAGGGTCCTACAATGAGCAGTTCTTC. Encoded protein: CASTLSAAGGSYNEQFF. V is TRBV3-1 and J is TRBJ2-7; 10 bases match TRBD2. Near its end, the DNA agrees better with TRBJ2-1, so the J call may be wrong. Germline lookup yields CDR1 LGHDT and CDR2 YNNKEL (reference sequence). CDR3 length: 17 amino acids.